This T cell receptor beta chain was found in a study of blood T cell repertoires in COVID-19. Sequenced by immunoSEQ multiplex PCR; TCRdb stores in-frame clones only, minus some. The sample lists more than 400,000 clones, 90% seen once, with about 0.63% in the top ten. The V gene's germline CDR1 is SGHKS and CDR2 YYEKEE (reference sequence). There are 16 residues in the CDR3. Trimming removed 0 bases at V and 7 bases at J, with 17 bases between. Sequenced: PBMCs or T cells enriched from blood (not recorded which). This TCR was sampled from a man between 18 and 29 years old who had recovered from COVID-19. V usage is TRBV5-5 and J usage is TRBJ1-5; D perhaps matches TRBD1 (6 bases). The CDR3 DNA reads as TGTGCCAGCAGCTTGGCGGACAGCCGTTCGACACAGCCCCAGCATTTT. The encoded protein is CASSLADSRSTQPQHF.